The 17 T cell receptor beta chains presented below share a single source sample, sequenced in a study of T cell changes during pregnancy in multiple sclerosis. This table comes from immunoSEQ multiplex PCR, and its TCRdb copy is limited to in-frame clones, with some not included. In the table there are about 80,000 clones, around 90% of which are singletons. The sequenced sample was peripheral blood, obtained before pregnancy. Source of these receptors: a female donor with multiple sclerosis, enrolled in a pregnancy study.

This clone was recorded a few times. This sequence joins TRBV15 and TRBJ1-6; 9 bases match TRBD1. Per the germline V gene, CDR1 is LNHNV and CDR2 is YYDKDF (reference sequence). V dropped 1 base and J dropped 7; count of bases not matched to a gene: 2. The CDR3 runs to 15 residues. In DNA form, the CDR3 reads TGTGCCACCAGCAGAGCCGACAGGGGGAATTCACCCCTCCACTTT. Its translation is CATSRADRGNSPLHF.

V is TRBV10-3 and J is TRBJ2-1; 8 positions agree with TRBD1. J gave up 9 bases and V 7 bases, and 11 bases lay outside the gene matches. There are 14 residues in the CDR3. Germline loops: CDR1 ENHRY, CDR2 SYGVKD. CDR3 DNA: TGTGCCATCACCCGGGACAGGAATAACGGTGAGCAGTTCTTC. Protein sequence: CAITRDRNNGEQFF.

The chain carries TRBV5-1 and TRBJ2-1; possible D gene TRBD1, 8 bases. CDR3 length: 17 amino acids. Germline CDR1 SGHRS, CDR2 YFSETQ. The V gene lost 0 bases and the J gene lost 8 bases, with 21 bases spanning the gap. CDR3 nucleotide sequence: TGCGCCAGCAGCTTGGGGAACAGGGGGGGGACACAGTATGAGCAGTTCTTC. It codes for CASSLGNRGGTQYEQFF.

This clone was observed once. The chain combines TRBV4-1 with TRBJ1-1; TRBD1 might be the D (6 bases). The CDR3 runs 15 residues. The germline V and J ends were trimmed by 0 bases and 11 bases, with 19 bases remaining between them. Germline values: CDR1 MGHRA, CDR2 YSYEKL. CDR3 sequence (DNA): TGCGCCAGCAGCCAAGACCACCCGGGGGGGCGGGTGGCTTTCTTT. Its protein is CASSQDHPGGRVAFF.

This chain links TRBV5-6 with TRBJ2-1; 8 nucleotides line up with TRBD2. CDR1 is SGHDT, CDR2 YYEEEE, per germline. With V trimmed by 4 bases and J by 4 bases, 7 bases remained unmatched. The CDR3 has 15 amino acids. DNA for the CDR3: TGTGCCAGCAGCACGGGGGGGGGATATTACAATGAGCAGTTCTTC. Translation: CASSTGGGYYNEQFF. The full variable domain, rest sourced from reference TRBV5-6 and TRBJ2-1, is DAGVTQSPTHLIKTRGQQVTLRCSPKSGHDTVSWYQQALGQGPQFIFQYYEEEERQRGNFPDRFSGHQFPNYSSELNVNALLLGDSALYLCASSTGGGYYNEQFFGPGTRLTVL.

This sequence joins TRBV19 and TRBJ2-7; 9 positions agree with TRBD1. The CDR3 runs to 13 residues. Germline loops: CDR1 LNHDA, CDR2 SQIVND (reference sequence). V dropped 7 bases and J dropped 3; count of bases not matched to a gene: 4. The CDR3 nucleotides are TGTGCCAGTACACGGACAGGGGACTACGAGCAGTACTTC. Protein: CASTRTGDYEQYF.

In DNA form, the CDR3 reads TGTGCCAGCGGTCAGGGGTCGGACAAAAACATTCAGTACTTC. Translation: CASGQGSDKNIQYF. This sequence joins TRBV2 and TRBJ2-4, with a possible D match to TRBD1 (6 bases). The CDR3 consists of 14 residues. From germline, CDR1 is SNHLY and CDR2 FYNNEI. V was pared by 8 bases and J by 3 bases, with 14 bases between.

V usage is TRBV13 and J usage is TRBJ2-7, with 8 bases matching TRBD2. After removal of 5 bases from V and 0 bases from J, the junction contained 6 bases not matched to a gene. The V gene's germline CDR1 is PRHDT and CDR2 FYEKMQ (reference sequence). The CDR3 length is 15 residues. The CDR3 DNA follows: TGTGCCAGCAGCCGGATAGCGGGGAGCTCCTACGAGCAGTACTTC. Protein: CASSRIAGSSYEQYF.

This rearrangement joins TRBV9 to TRBJ1-1; no firm D call. There are 14 residues in the CDR3. The germline CDR1 and CDR2 sequences are SGDLS and YYNGEE. V lost 0 bases and J lost 1, with 7 bases in between. CDR3 amino acids: CASSVDGRNTEAFF. CDR3 sequence (DNA): TGTGCCAGCAGCGTAGACGGGAGGAACACTGAAGCTTTCTTT.

The V gene is TRBV6-1, the J gene TRBJ1-3; D is undetermined. Between the trimmed V and J ends, which lost 5 bases and 0 bases, there was a span of 8 bases. From germline, CDR1 is MNHNS and CDR2 SASEGT. This CDR3 is 14 amino acids long. DNA of the CDR3: TGTGCCAGCAGTATCTCGAGCTCTGGAAACACCATATATTTT. Translating it yields CASSISSSGNTIYF.

By sample share, this clone is medium-sized. The chain joins TRBV30 to TRBJ1-6, with D unresolved. The CDR3 loop spans 12 amino acids. Looked up from germline, CDR1 is GTSNPN and CDR2 is SVGIG (reference sequence). V lost 6 bases and J 4 bases, leaving 7 bases between the germline ends. In DNA form, the CDR3 reads TGTGCCTGCAATGAGTATAATTCACCCCTCCACTTT. It specifies CACNEYNSPLHF.

This clone was counted a single time. The rearrangement joins TRBV12-2 to TRBJ1-1; the table's TRBD1 call for D was not verified on the DNA. TRBV12-2 constitutes a pseudogene. The CDR3 has 16 residues. The DNA for the CDR3 is TGTGCAAGTCGCTTCCGACAGGGTCCGGTATTCCCTGAAGCTTTCTTT. This sequence encodes CASRFRQGPVFPEAFF.

The chain employs TRBV5-6 and TRBJ2-7, with D perhaps matching TRBD2 (6 bases). The CDR3 length is 15 residues. In germline, CDR1 is SGHDT, CDR2 YYEEEE. Trimming took off 0 bases at V and 4 bases at J, with 14 bases between the two ends. The CDR3 protein is CASSLAVAGRYEQYF. DNA for the CDR3: TGTGCCAGCAGCTTGGCGGTGGCAGGGAGGTACGAGCAGTACTTC.

The genes are TRBV6-1 and TRBJ2-2; 9 nucleotides agree with TRBD1. CDR3 size: 16 residues. The germline gives CDR1 MNHNS, CDR2 SASEGT. The ends lost 3 bases at V and 5 bases at J; junction bases unmatched: 7. The CDR3: CASSDPGQGNTGELFF. The CDR3 bases are TGTGCCAGCAGTGACCCGGGACAGGGAAATACCGGGGAGCTGTTTTTT.

The V call is TRBV15, the J call TRBJ1-4, with unresolved D. The CDR3 runs to 13 residues. In germline, CDR1 is LNHNV, CDR2 YYDKDF (reference sequence). Trimming cost V 0 bases and J 7 bases, with 6 bases left between them. In DNA, the CDR3 is TGTGCCACCAGCAGAGATTACGGTGAAAAACTGTTTTTT. Protein product: CATSRDYGEKLFF.

This clone was detected once. This sequence joins TRBV4-1 and TRBJ1-5; D remains unclear. Germline CDR1 reads MGHRA; CDR2 reads YSYEKL. Trimming took off 1 base at V and 1 base at J, with 11 bases between the two ends. The CDR3 spans 16 residues. This CDR3 reads CASSQVLGGSNQPQHF. The CDR3 nucleotides read TGCGCCAGCAGCCAAGTCCTGGGCGGGAGCAATCAGCCCCAGCATTTT.

The DNA for the CDR3 is TGTGCCAGCAGCTTAGGTGCGGGGAGAACCTACGAGCAGTACTTC. It codes for CASSLGAGRTYEQYF. The rearrangement uses TRBV7-6 and TRBJ2-7, with a possible D match to TRBD2 (6 bases). The V end lost 1 base, the J end lost 2 bases, and 12 bases lay between the germline ends. The CDR3 contains 15 residues. Germline CDR1 SGHVS, CDR2 FNYEAQ.